The text below deals with one T cell receptor (beta chain). Its antigen is currently not known. Qualities for individual bases were not recorded, and no much larger clone is one base off. These data are taken from a study of quantifying T cell responses using KT2 cells listed by TCRdb under 2017. Notes on the research overall: RNA was DNase-treated and reverse transcribed with TCR alpha and beta constant-region primers, mostly using SuperScript III. The efficiency of the T4 ligation step under optimum conditions was estimated to be above 9.5%. To prevent over-amplification, PCR2 was performed as a SYBR Green qPCR and halted at a predetermined fluorescence threshold. Overall results and qualifications from the work: Saturation in the detection of KT2 sequences was observed at very high KT2 spike-in numbers. No side-by-side comparison between this pipeline and other TCR sequencing techniques was included in the study. Counts of KT2 alpha and beta sequences scaled linearly with input KT2 cell number over several orders of magnitude. KT2 sequences were still detected at the lowest spike-in tested, roughly one KT2 cell per 100,000 PBMC.

To prepare the library, UMI-ligation and nested PCR was applied. Using T4 RNA ligase 1, a single-stranded oligonucleotide bearing the Illumina SP2 sequence plus a UMI was ligated onto the 3' end of the cDNA. PCR1 ran 4 cycles (98°C 15 s, 69°C 30 s, 72°C 40 s); the beta primer was an equimolar mix of RC1.1 and RC1.2 covering TRBC1 and TRBC2. From PCR2 onward, TCR alpha and beta chains were processed separately, and sample indices and Illumina adaptors were added. Placed after an 8-base spacer, the UMI was made up of 12 random nucleotides arranged as two hexamers with a spacer between them. The libraries were sequenced on an Illumina MiSeq using v2 2x251 paired-end chemistry, usually with some 11 samples in each run. PhiX DNA was added at roughly 5-7% to each sequencing library so that diversity was increased. From the authors' description of their analysis: bcl2fastq converted raw reads to FASTQ, and Demultiplexor demultiplexed the reads by dual indices. V and J genes were assigned by Decombinator through tag matching, with a single base-pair mismatch being allowed. UMIs were used by Collapsinator to correct both sequencing errors and frequency errors caused by PCR heterogeneity. CDR3Translator converted Decombinator identifiers into nucleotide sequence, translated that sequence into amino acids, and extracted CDR3 based on C- and N-terminal motifs. A cluster of KT2 sequences sharing one unique molecular identifier was counted as one distinct KT2 TCR. TCRdb redid the processing of the public reads, applying fastp at Q25 and MiXCR, and retained in-frame beta chains. Rows merge per CDR3 protein into single entries with the most common DNA and genes. What appears here as the V and J calls and clone size reflects TCRdb's work, not the paper's. The sample table contains fewer than 60,000 distinct CDR3 sequences; only one count was recorded for roughly 11% of them. Clones ranked in the top ten supply about 9.4% of the sample.

Known numbers of KT2, a T cell clone whose TCR had been sequenced previously, were spiked into unfractionated PBMC to test the sensitivity and accuracy of the pipeline. A range of KT2-to-PBMC ratios was produced by mixing KT2 cells with a fixed number of PBMC. Its CDR3 holds 13 amino acids, cysteine through phenylalanine. The CDR3 DNA has 39 bases and is translated from base 1. The germline V gene gives CDR1 as SQVTM and CDR2 as ANQGSEA. V lost 7 bases and J lost 1 base; the stretch between them is 14 bases long. Here the chain combines TRBV29-1 and TRBJ2-7; the D gene assignment is ambiguous. The receptor was isolated from a human donor. The sequenced sample was PBMCs spiked with cells of the T cell clone KT2. The DNA sequence follows: TGCAGCGCCTCCGAGACATCTTCCTACGAGCAGTACTTC. This sequence encodes CSASETSSYEQYF.